Below are 9 T cell receptor beta chains sequenced from a single sample in a study of blood T cells in healthy people across ages. Together with a sample-barcoded 5' primer, a J-beta primer mix was included in a second PCR lasting roughly 6 to 12 cycles. TCRdb reanalysed the 5' RACE reads using MiXCR and keeps one entry per CDR3 protein. Seen here are roughly 700,000 distinct CDR3 sequences, about 52% observed once, and the top ten hold around a third. Sequencing was done on a sample of blood. The receptors derive from a woman aged 60-75 years in good health.

This clonotype is a singleton in its sample. The rearrangement joins TRBV7-9 to TRBJ1-2, with D unresolved. The CDR3 runs 13 residues. V shed 3 bases and J shed 7 bases, with 12 bases lying between them. CDR1 and CDR2 (germline): SEHNR, FQNEAQ (reference sequence). In nucleotides, the CDR3 is TGTGCCAGCAGCTTCGAAAAAGTGGGTGGCTACACCTTC. This translates into CASSFEKVGGYTF.

On this clonotype: This could be a read error, since a much larger clone is one nucleotide away. V usage is TRBV6-1 and J usage is TRBJ2-2, with 7 positions matching TRBD1. Germline CDR1 MNHNS, CDR2 SASEGT. This CDR3 region has 14 residues. With V trimmed by 8 bases and J by 6 bases, 9 bases remained unmatched. The CDR3 DNA sequence: TGTGCCAGCCCTTCAGGGGGAGTAGCCGGGGAGCTGTTTTTT. Protein sequence: CASPSGGVAGELFF.

This clonotype was seen once. Being one base from a much bigger clone, this may be a read error. V usage is TRBV3-1 and J usage is TRBJ2-7; 7 bases match TRBD1. CDR3 length: 13 residues. Germline trimming cut 4 bases from V and 3 bases from J; bases unmatched to any gene: 3. Germline loops: CDR1 LGHDT, CDR2 YNNKEL (reference sequence). The CDR3 here is CASSPWTGYEQYF. In DNA, the CDR3 is TGTGCCAGCAGCCCCTGGACAGGCTACGAGCAGTACTTC.

The rearrangement links TRBV12-3 or TRBV12-4 to TRBJ2-1; D perhaps matches TRBD1 (5 bases). The CDR3 covers 16 residues. V was shortened by 0 bases and J by 6 bases, with 15 bases between the two germline ends. The CDR3 DNA reads TGTGCCAGCAGTTTAGCGCTAGTTACAGGAAGCAATGAGCAGTTCTTC. Its translation: CASSLALVTGSNEQFF.

This clonotype came up a few times. V gene TRBV6-2 or TRBV6-3 combines with J gene TRBJ2-6; TRBD1 aligns across 8 bases. With 5 bases clipped from V and 2 bases from J, the junction kept 5 bases outside the gene matches. The CDR3 is 16 amino acids. CDR1 and CDR2 from the germline V gene are MNHEY and SVGEGT. The DNA for the CDR3 is TGTGCCAGCAGTCCAAGGACAGGGACTGGGGCCAACGTCCTGACTTTC. Its protein product is CASSPRTGTGANVLTF.

The sample holds a few counts of this clonotype. The V gene is TRBV20-1, the J gene TRBJ2-3; 7 positions match TRBD2. CDR1 DFQATT and CDR2 SNEGSKA come from the germline V gene (reference sequence). Trimming removed 7 bases from V and 0 bases from J; junction bases left unmatched: 7. This CDR3 region has 14 residues. The CDR3 reads CSGLAALSTDTQYF. In DNA form, the CDR3 reads TGCAGTGGGCTAGCGGCCCTTAGCACAGATACGCAGTATTTT.

The chain combines TRBV7-2 with TRBJ2-7, with TRBD1 matching 7 bases. The germline V gene has CDR1 SGHTA and CDR2 FQGNSA. This CDR3 is built from 13 residues. Losses at the gene ends were 1 base for V and 6 bases for J; bases not matched to a gene: 3. CDR3 coding DNA: TGTGCCAGCAGCTTAGGTGCAGGGGGCGAGCAGTACTTC. The encoded protein is CASSLGAGGEQYF.

This clonotype came up once. A junction end diverges from the germline sequence, so it may reflect a read error. The genes are TRBV5-1 and TRBJ2-5; D is possibly TRBD1 (5 bases). The germline V gene encodes CDR1 SGHRS and CDR2 YFSETQ. The CDR3 extends over 12 amino acids. The CDR3 DNA is TGCACCAGCAGAAGGGGCCAAGAGACCCAGTACTTC. Amino acids: CTSRRGQETQYF. Full variable domain (rest looked up from reference TRBV5-1 and TRBJ2-5): KAGVTQTPRYLIKTRGQQVTLSCSPISGHRSVSWYQQTPGQGLQFLFEYFSETQRNKGNFPGRFSGRQFSNSRSEMNVSTLELGDSALYLCTSRRGQETQYFGPGTRLLVL.

This clonotype was seen a single time. One end of the junction does not line up with germline, which may come from a read error. This sequence joins TRBV25-1 and TRBJ2-3; TRBD1 agrees at 9 bases. The CDR3 has 15 residues. Germline V gene lookup returns CDR1 MGHDK and CDR2 SYGVNS. CDR3 DNA sequence: TGTGCCGGCAGTGAATACAGGGGGCGCACAGATACGCAGTATTTT. Its protein is CAGSEYRGRTDTQYF.